This T cell receptor (beta chain) comes out of a study of tumor-infiltrating lymphocytes in oesophageal squamous cell carcinoma (dated by TCRdb to about 2016). In its sample, this clonotype was seen many times. The specificity of this receptor is unknown. Base qualities are not at hand, and no much larger clone is one base apart. Library creation used PCR. Reads for this sample came from an Illumina HiSeq 2000. TCRdb reworked the public reads: Q25 trimming with fastp, MiXCR clone assembly, productive beta chains retained. One record per CDR3 amino acid sequence lists the most common genes and DNA. Here the sample has approximately 20,000 distinct CDR3 sequences; 35% to 45% occur a single time. Together, the top ten hold about an eighth of the sample. V is reduced by 3 bases and J by 3 bases, leaving a spacing of 11 bases between them. CDR1 and CDR2, looked up from the germline V gene, are MDHEN and SYDVKM. The cysteine opens and the phenylalanine closes a CDR3 of 14 amino acids. Only CDR3 DNA remains: 42 bases, in frame from the first base.

In this chain, TRBV28 is recombined with TRBJ1-1; the D gene lacks a confident call. The sequenced sample consisted of esophageal tumor tissue. This clonotype originated in a male donor with esophageal squamous cell carcinoma. The nucleotide sequence reads as follows: TGTGCCAGCAGTTTGTGGGGAATGTACACTGAAGCTTTCTTT. The encoded protein is CASSLWGMYTEAFF.